A single sample gave rise to the 27 T cell receptor beta chains below, sequenced in a study of T cells in women clearing cervical HPV infection. Some clones are missing from TCRdb's copy, which holds only in-frame ones; the method was immunoSEQ multiplex PCR. Its clone listing holds 25,000 to 35,000 clones. The sequencing input was blood buffy coat. Receptors were obtained from a woman between 18 and 75 years old with a cervical HPV16 infection that either progressed to CIN3+ or cleared (not recorded which).

On this clone itself: The read terminates 3 residues before the CDR3 end, so the remaining end is supplied by the germline J gene. This chain uses TRBV11-2 with TRBJ2-7; TRBD1 might be the D (6 bases). Germline V gene data show CDR1 as SGHAT and CDR2 as FQNNGV. There are 14 residues in the CDR3. Trimming took off 4 bases at V and 1 base at J, with 11 bases between the two ends. The CDR3 DNA, read in part, is TGTGCCAGCAGCTCCCCTAGGGGGTCCTACGAG. Its protein product is CASSSPRGSYE. In full, the CDR3 reads CASSSPRGSYEQYF.

CDR3 loop: CASSHEQKDRYQPQHF. Partial CDR3 DNA: TGCGCCAGCAGCCATGAGCAGAAGGACAGATATCAGCCC. V is TRBV4-1 and J is TRBJ1-5, with D perhaps matching TRBD1 (6 bases). The read terminates 3 residues before the CDR3 end, so the remaining end is supplied by the germline J gene. V lost 3 bases and J 5 bases, leaving 17 bases between the germline ends. The CDR3 sequence is 16 residues long. Germline V gene sequence: CDR1 MGHRA, CDR2 YSYEKL.

Comment on this clone: The read ends 3 residues early relative to the CDR3; the germline J gene fills the gap. The chain couples TRBV12-3 or TRBV12-4 to TRBJ1-5; tentatively, D is TRBD1 (5 bases). This CDR3 is built from 13 residues. Between the trimmed V and J ends, which lost 7 bases and 2 bases, there was a span of 9 bases. CDR3 protein: CASKQAGNQPQHF. CDR3 DNA (partial): TGTGCCAGCAAACAGGCCGGCAATCAGCCC.

With respect to this clone: The read stops 3 residues short of the end of the CDR3; the missing end is completed from the germline J gene. The chain joins TRBV2 to TRBJ2-1; no clear D. CDR1 SNHLY and CDR2 FYNNEI come from the germline V gene. The V end was cut by 4 bases, the J end by 5 bases, with 6 bases between. The CDR3 has 12 residues. The CDR3 loop reads CASSAQNNEQFF. The part of the CDR3 DNA that was read is TGTGCCAGCAGTGCCCAGAACAATGAG.

On this clone: The read terminates 3 residues before the CDR3 end, so the remaining end is supplied by the germline J gene. This chain uses TRBV19 with TRBJ2-3; 11 bases map to TRBD2. Germline-derived CDR1 and CDR2 are LNHDA and SQIVND (reference sequence). The CDR3 spans 15 residues. J gave up 1 base and V 3 bases, and 0 bases lay outside the gene matches. The CDR3 region is CASSISGGGTDTQYF. The sequenced part of the CDR3 DNA is TGTGCCAGTAGTATTAGCGGGGGGGGCACAGATACG.

Comment on this clone: The CDR3 extends 3 residues past the end of the read, so its final part is completed from the germline J gene. The rearrangement joins TRBV6-1 to TRBJ2-1, with D perhaps matching TRBD2 (6 bases). The V gene's germline CDR1 is MNHNS and CDR2 SASEGT. The CDR3 totals 14 residues. V lost 3 bases to trimming and J lost 8 bases, with 14 bases between them. The sequenced CDR3 bases are TGTGCCAGCAGTGAGCTGGAGGGGATTTATGAG. Its translation is CASSELEGIYE. The CDR3 reads in full as CASSELEGIYEQFF.

Concerning this clone: Read coverage stops 3 residues before the CDR3 terminus; the germline J gene supplies the remainder. This chain links TRBV5-1 with TRBJ1-5; no clear D. This CDR3 has 15 amino acids. CDR1 is SGHRS and CDR2 is YFSETQ in the germline V gene. The V gene lost 0 bases and the J gene lost 0 bases, with 7 bases spanning the gap. The sequenced part of the CDR3 DNA is TGCGCCAGCAGCTTGGACAGTTATAGCAATCAGCCC. This gives the protein CASSLDSYSNQP. The whole CDR3 sequence is CASSLDSYSNQPQHF.

Comment on this clone: The read ends 3 residues shy of where the CDR3 ends; the end is completed using the germline J gene. The chain employs TRBV12-3 or TRBV12-4 and TRBJ2-4; possible D gene TRBD1, 6 bases. Between the trimmed V and J ends, which lost 3 bases and 8 bases, there was a span of 11 bases. The CDR3 loop spans 13 amino acids. CDR3 DNA (partial): TGTGCCAGCAGTTTTGGGCAGGGGTACATT. Its protein product is CASSFGQGYI. The CDR3 in its entirety is CASSFGQGYIQYF.

Details on this clone: Coverage ceases 3 residues before the CDR3 finishes, and the germline J gene fills in the end. The rearrangement uses TRBV19 and TRBJ2-7; no clear D. There are 13 residues in the CDR3. The V end lost 3 bases, the J end lost 3 bases, and 9 bases lay between the germline ends. Germline loops: CDR1 LNHDA, CDR2 SQIVND (reference sequence). The CDR3: CASSMAPSYEQYF. The DNA read from the CDR3 is TGTGCCAGTAGTATGGCCCCGAGCTACGAG.

In the case of this clone: With the read ending 3 residues before the CDR3 end, the germline J gene is used to fill in that end. The chain has TRBV7-9 and TRBJ2-7; tentative D call: TRBD1 (6 bases). V was clipped by 7 bases and J by 4 bases, with 11 bases between them. Per the germline V gene, CDR1 is SEHNR and CDR2 is FQNEAQ (reference sequence). This CDR3 contains 12 residues. The CDR3 spells CASTLDRYEQYF. The sequenced CDR3 bases are TGTGCCAGCACCTTGGACAGATACGAG.

The CDR3 region is CATSGQVSSYEQYF. The part of the CDR3 DNA that was read is TGTGCCACCAGTGGACAGGTTAGCTCCTACGAG. V gene TRBV19 combines with J gene TRBJ2-7; TRBD1 agrees at 7 bases. The missing CDR3 end, 3 residues past where the read stops, is filled in from the germline J gene. The CDR3 runs to 14 residues. Germline V gene lookup returns CDR1 LNHDA and CDR2 SQIVND (reference sequence). V gave up 10 bases and J gave up 0 bases; unmatched junction bases: 9. Supplemented by reference TRBV19 and TRBJ2-7, the full variable domain reads DGGITQSPKYLFRKEGQNVTLSCEQNLNHDAMYWYRQDPGQGLRLIYYSQIVNDFQKGDIAEGYSVSREKKESFPLTVTSAQKNPTAFYLCATSGQVSSYEQYFGPGTRLTVT.

The chain's CDR3 is CSASSFLNTIYF. The covered CDR3 bases are TGCAGTGCTTCCTCCTTCCTAAACACC. The V call is TRBV20-1, the J call TRBJ1-3; D remains ambiguous. The CDR3 extends 3 residues past the end of the read, so its final part is completed from the germline J gene. Germline V gene lookup returns CDR1 DFQATT and CDR2 SNEGSKA (reference sequence). The CDR3 runs to 12 residues. V shed 5 bases and J shed 6 bases, with 11 bases lying between them.

A word on this clone: From the germline J gene comes the end of the CDR3, since the read stops 3 residues before it. This rearrangement joins TRBV19 to TRBJ2-2, with TRBD1 identical over 9 bases. This CDR3 has 17 amino acids. Trimming removed 5 bases from V and 1 base from J; junction bases left unmatched: 8. Germline V gives CDR1 LNHDA, CDR2 SQIVND (reference sequence). The covered CDR3 bases are TGTGCCAGTAGTCCGTATGGGACAGGGTGGAACACCGGGGAG. Its translation: CASSPYGTGWNTGE. The entire CDR3 protein is CASSPYGTGWNTGELFF. The complete variable domain, with remaining parts taken from reference TRBV19 and TRBJ2-2, reads DGGITQSPKYLFRKEGQNVTLSCEQNLNHDAMYWYRQDPGQGLRLIYYSQIVNDFQKGDIAEGYSVSREKKESFPLTVTSAQKNPTAFYLCASSPYGTGWNTGELFFGEGSRLTVL.

A remark on this clone: The DNA ends 3 residues before the CDR3 does, and the rest of the CDR3 is filled in from the germline J gene. This chain connects TRBV7-9 to TRBJ1-2; tentatively, D is TRBD1 (5 bases). This CDR3 is 14 amino acids long. CDR1 and CDR2 from the germline V gene are SEHNR and FQNEAQ (reference sequence). Trimming stripped 1 base from V and 5 bases from J, with 11 bases between. The part of the CDR3 DNA that was read is TGTGCCAGCAGCTTAGACGGGGGGGAATATGGC. As protein: CASSLDGGEYG. The entire CDR3 protein is CASSLDGGEYGYTF. Filled out from reference TRBV7-9 and TRBJ1-2, the complete variable domain reads DTGVSQNPRHKITKRGQNVTFRCDPISEHNRLYWYRQTLGQGPEFLTYFQNEAQLEKSRLLSDRFSAERPKGSFSTLEIQRTEQGDSAMYLCASSLDGGEYGYTFGSGTRLTVV.

Of note for this clone: The read stops 3 residues short of the end of the CDR3; the missing end is completed from the germline J gene. The chain uses TRBV11-2 and TRBJ2-7; 9 bases are shared with TRBD2. Germline CDR1 and CDR2: SGHAT and FQNNGV. The V gene end was trimmed by 6 bases and the J gene end by 5 bases; junction bases not matched to a gene: 2. CDR3 length: 12 amino acids. Partial CDR3 DNA: TGTGCCAGCAGGGCTAGCGGGGACGAG. Protein: CASRASGDE. The whole CDR3 region reads CASRASGDEQYF.

Notes on this clone: From the germline J gene comes the end of the CDR3, since the read stops 3 residues before it. V is TRBV10-2 and J is TRBJ1-4; D ambiguous. Germline CDR1 reads WSHSY; CDR2 reads SAAADI. Trimming left V 5 bases short and J 8 bases short, with 12 bases between. The CDR3 is 13 residues long. The CDR3 region is CASSLQDGEKLFF. The part of the CDR3 DNA that was read is TGCGCCAGCAGTCTCCAGGATGGGGAAAAA.

About this clone: The read gets to within 3 residues of the CDR3 end, and the germline J gene fills in the rest. The V gene is TRBV28, the J gene TRBJ2-7, with D perhaps TRBD2 (6 bases). V gave up 7 bases and J gave up 2 bases, with 15 bases separating them. This CDR3 spans 14 amino acids. CDR1 and CDR2 from the germline V gene are MDHEN and SYDVKM. CDR3 sequence reads: CASIRDRGTYEQYF. The CDR3 bases that were read are TGTGCCAGCATCAGGGACCGGGGGACCTACGAG.

Remarks on this clone: From the germline J gene comes the end of the CDR3, since the read stops 3 residues before it. The rearrangement links TRBV10-3 to TRBJ1-2, with D perhaps TRBD1 (5 bases). CDR1 ENHRY and CDR2 SYGVKD come from the germline V gene. The CDR3 is 12 residues long. The covered CDR3 bases are TGTGCCATCAGTGAGGGGAGGGGCGGC. It is translated as CAISEGRGG. The entire CDR3 reads CAISEGRGGYTF.

The CDR3 DNA, read in part, is TGCGCCAGCAGCCAAGAGGTGACAGTTCGCGGC. It is translated as CASSQEVTVRG. The entire CDR3 is CASSQEVTVRGYTF. The chain recombines TRBV4-1 with TRBJ1-2; possibly TRBD1 for D (5 bases). The read ends 3 residues early relative to the CDR3; the germline J gene fills the gap. The CDR3 loop spans 14 amino acids. CDR1 and CDR2 (germline): MGHRA, YSYEKL.

A remark on this clone: The CDR3 end falls 3 residues outside the read, so it is completed with the germline J gene. V is TRBV19 and J is TRBJ1-5; D is perhaps TRBD1 (5 bases). V was clipped by 7 bases and J by 0 bases, with 16 bases between them. Germline assignment: CDR1 LNHDA and CDR2 SQIVND (reference sequence). There are 16 residues in the CDR3. The CDR3 region is CASTNRGGPSNQPQHF. The sequenced part of the CDR3 DNA is TGTGCCAGTACCAATAGGGGAGGCCCTAGCAATCAGCCC.

About this clone: The read ends 3 residues early relative to the CDR3; the germline J gene fills the gap. The chain combines TRBV7-2 with TRBJ2-1, with D tentatively TRBD2 (6 bases). Germline V gives CDR1 SGHTA, CDR2 FQGNSA. CDR3 length: 14 amino acids. Trimming left V 4 bases short and J 7 bases short, with 14 bases between. The sequenced CDR3 bases are TGTGCCAGCAGCTCAGGAGAAGGAGGGAATGAG. This translates into CASSSGEGGNE. The CDR3 in full is CASSSGEGGNEQFF.

About this clone: The read stops 3 residues short of the end of the CDR3; the missing end is completed from the germline J gene. The J gene is TRBJ2-1, the V gene TRBV20-1, with a tentative D call TRBD2 (6 bases). Trimming took 5 bases from V and 6 from J, leaving 11 bases between them. Germline CDR1 and CDR2: DFQATT and SNEGSKA (reference sequence). The CDR3 runs to 12 residues. CDR3 loop: CSAPRDSNEQFF. The CDR3 DNA, read in part, is TGCAGTGCTCCCCGGGACTCCAATGAG.

The DNA read from the CDR3 is TGTGCCAGCAGCTCGGACAGTGGCTACGAG. Translated: CASSSDSGYE. The entire CDR3 is CASSSDSGYEQYF. The chain uses TRBV7-9 and TRBJ2-7; TRBD1 is a possible D gene (6 bases). The read falls 3 residues short of the CDR3 end, and the missing part is taken from the germline J gene. Trimming removed 4 bases at V and 3 bases at J, with 10 bases between. Germline CDR1 SEHNR, CDR2 FQNEAQ (reference sequence). The CDR3 is 13 amino acids.

With respect to this clone: The missing CDR3 end, 3 residues past where the read stops, is filled in from the germline J gene. The chain recombines TRBV29-1 with TRBJ2-1, with D maybe TRBD2 (6 bases). V was trimmed by 0 bases and J by 4 bases, leaving 13 bases between them. The CDR3 covers 15 residues. The germline V gene has CDR1 SQVTM and CDR2 ANQGSEA. The CDR3 loop reads CSVEDPRTTYNEQFF. The CDR3 DNA, read in part, is TGCAGCGTTGAAGACCCACGGACTACGTACAATGAG.

With respect to this clone: Read coverage stops 3 residues before the CDR3 terminus; the germline J gene supplies the remainder. V and J are TRBV19 and TRBJ2-1; no firm D call. The V gene lost 1 base and the J gene lost 5 bases, with 6 bases spanning the gap. CDR1 is LNHDA, CDR2 SQIVND, per germline (reference sequence). CDR3 length: 13 residues. CDR3 DNA, as far as it was read: TGTGCCAGTAGTATAGGCCAGAACAATGAG. It specifies CASSIGQNNE. The entire CDR3 sequence reads CASSIGQNNEQFF.

The CDR3 region is CASSLEVGGAQYF. The sequenced CDR3 bases are TGTGCCAGCAGCTTGGAGGTAGGGGGTGCG. The chain employs TRBV5-4 and TRBJ2-3; tentatively, D is TRBD1 (6 bases). Coverage ceases 3 residues before the CDR3 finishes, and the germline J gene fills in the end. CDR1 and CDR2 (germline): SGHNT, YYREEE (reference sequence). The CDR3 contains 13 residues. The whole variable domain, remainder taken from reference TRBV5-4 and TRBJ2-3, is ETGVTQSPTHLIKTRGQQVTLRCSSQSGHNTVSWYQQALGQGPQFIFQYYREEENGRGNFPPRFSGLQFPNYSSELNVNALELDDSALYLCASSLEVGGAQYFGPGTRLTVL.

About this clone itself: A junction end diverges from the germline sequence, so it may reflect a read error. The CDR3 end is not reached by the read, which stops 3 residues before it; the germline J gene fills it in. V and J are TRBV5-4 and TRBJ2-7, with D perhaps matching TRBD1 (6 bases). Germline assignment: CDR1 SGHNT and CDR2 YYREEE (reference sequence). The length of the CDR3 is 14 residues. CDR3 in amino acids: CAGSRIGQSGEQYF. Incomplete CDR3 DNA: TGTGCCGGCAGCCGTATCGGACAGTCAGGCGAG.